This TCR beta chain was recovered during a study of vaccination and CD4 T cells after COVID-19. CDR1 MNHEY and CDR2 SVGEGT come from the germline V gene. There are 15 residues in the CDR3. Trimming removed 0 bases from V and 0 bases from J, with 9 bases in between. An Oncomine TCR Beta short-read assay was used to sequence the DNA from cultured CD4+ T cells. Each CDR3 protein gets one entry after TCRdb re-called the PCR reads with MiXCR. The table includes about 15,000 distinct CDR3 sequences, 52% detected once. Treatment defined: roughly 11-day PBMC culture with coronavirus spike peptide pools or control peptides (ViraFEST assay). Per-well cultures of two million PBMCs received 9.5 to 10 IU/ml IL-2 and 10 ug/ml peptide pools. This clonotype was counted only a few times. The antigen remains unidentified.

The sequence derives from a human donor who had recovered from COVID-19. J is TRBJ2-7 and V is TRBV6-2 or TRBV6-3, with no clear D. Sequenced sample: CD4+ T cells from blood, cultured in vitro. In nucleotides, the CDR3 is TGTGCCAGCAGTTACTCCCCATCAAGCTCCTACGAGCAGTACTTC. Protein: CASSYSPSSSYEQYF.